What follows are 30 T cell receptor beta chains derived from one specimen sequenced in a study of human T cells and chemical hapten exposure. Time point described: patch test 2, 6 weeks after DPC sensitization. Specified treatment: therapeutic diphenylcyclopropenone sensitization with weekly scalp DPC. One entry per CDR3 protein, called by TCRdb with MiXCR from the RACE reads. In the table there are fewer than 100,000 distinct CDR3 sequences, 11% of which are singletons. The input for sequencing was whole blood, taken in connection with sensitization to the hapten diphenylcyclopropenone (DPC). These receptor sequences come from a man aged 18-30 years with alopecia areata. Some clones in this sample may be carry-over from other donors' samples.

This clonotype was counted between two and nine times. This chain uses TRBV20-1 with TRBJ1-2; TRBD1 agrees at 10 bases. Germline CDR1 reads DFQATT; CDR2 reads SNEGSKA (reference sequence). This CDR3 spans 13 amino acids. V lost 4 bases to trimming and J lost 6 bases; unmatched junction nucleotides: 5. The CDR3 DNA follows: TGCAGTGCTAAGAGACAGGGGGCAGATGGCTACACCTTC. Protein: CSAKRQGADGYTF.

The rearrangement joins TRBV12-3 or TRBV12-4 to TRBJ1-5; D is possibly TRBD1 (5 bases). This CDR3 is built from 15 residues. Trimming cost V 5 bases and J 3 bases, with 14 bases left between them. CDR3 residues: CASSPGAWDNQPQHF. Here the CDR3 DNA reads TGTGCCAGCAGTCCCGGGGCTTGGGACAATCAGCCCCAGCATTTT.

The chain has TRBV6-2 or TRBV6-3 and TRBJ2-3; the D is unclear. CDR1 is MNHEY and CDR2 is SVGEGT in the germline V gene. This CDR3 is 14 amino acids long. Trimming removed 0 bases at V and 1 base at J, with 5 bases between. The CDR3 reads CASSYSQGTDTQYF. The CDR3 region has the DNA TGTGCCAGCAGTTACTCGCAAGGCACAGATACGCAGTATTTT.

This clonotype was detected once. This chain joins TRBV20-1 and TRBJ2-7; D gene unclear. Looked up from germline, CDR1 is DFQATT and CDR2 is SNEGSKA (reference sequence). CDR3 length: 12 residues. Trimming pared 2 bases from V and 2 bases from J, leaving 7 bases between. In DNA, the CDR3 is TGCAGTGCTAGACCCCCGACCTACGAGCAGTACTTC. Its protein product is CSARPPTYEQYF.

V is TRBV7-2 and J is TRBJ2-1, with D perhaps given as TRBD1 or TRBD2 (5 bases each). The CDR3 loop spans 14 amino acids. The germline CDR1 and CDR2 sequences are SGHTA and FQGNSA. Trimming shortened V by 5 bases and J by 6 bases, and 14 bases separated the two germline ends. CDR3 residues: CASSRPGAFNEQFF. The CDR3 DNA reads as TGTGCCAGCAGCCGTCCCGGGGCTTTCAATGAGCAGTTCTTC. Drawing the rest from reference TRBV7-2 and TRBJ2-1, the complete variable domain is GAGVSQSPSNKVTEKGKDVELRCDPISGHTALYWYRQSLGQGLEFLIYFQGNSAPDKSGLPSDRFSAERTGGSVSTLTIQRTQQEDSAVYLCASSRPGAFNEQFFGPGTRLTVL.

This clonotype has only a few counts. This rearrangement joins TRBV7-2 to TRBJ2-3, with 9 bases aligning to TRBD2. The junction had 13 bases not matched to a gene; V was cut back by 4 bases and J by 2 bases. The length of the CDR3 is 18 residues. CDR1 is SGHTA, CDR2 FQGNSA, per germline. For the CDR3, the DNA is TGTGCCAGCAGCTCCACCCCCCCTCTAGCGGGGCTCACAGATACGCAGTATTTT. The encoded protein is CASSSTPPLAGLTDTQYF.

The chain links TRBV4-2 to TRBJ2-1; 16 nucleotides align to TRBD2. CDR1 and CDR2 from the germline V gene are LGHNA and YNFKEQ. CDR3 size: 18 residues. Trimming removed 5 bases from V and 0 bases from J; junction bases left unmatched: 4. CDR3 sequence reads: CASSYGTSGGASYNEQFF. For the CDR3, the DNA is TGTGCCAGCAGCTACGGGACTAGCGGGGGGGCCTCCTACAATGAGCAGTTCTTC.

In its sample, this clonotype was seen a few times. V gene TRBV7-9 combines with J gene TRBJ1-2, with D possibly being TRBD1 (6 bases). Trimming removed 2 bases at V and 4 bases at J, with 11 bases between. From germline, CDR1 is SEHNR and CDR2 FQNEAQ (reference sequence). The CDR3 is 14 residues long. In DNA, the CDR3 is TGTGCCAGCAGCTTACCCGACAGGTTCTATGGCTACACCTTC. Translated, it gives CASSLPDRFYGYTF.

This clonotype was detected only a few times. The chain combines TRBV5-1 with TRBJ1-1; D possibly corresponds to TRBD1 (5 bases). Germline lookup yields CDR1 SGHRS and CDR2 YFSETQ. V was trimmed by 3 bases and J by 7 bases, leaving 16 bases between them. This CDR3 is 14 amino acids long. Here the CDR3 DNA reads TGCGCCAGCAGCTCAGGCAGGACGGGGGTTGAAGCTTTCTTT. It is translated as CASSSGRTGVEAFF.

This clonotype was observed at least ten times. The chain joins TRBV11-2 to TRBJ2-4; 7 positions agree with TRBD1. Germline lookup yields CDR1 SGHAT and CDR2 FQNNGV. V gave up 5 bases and J gave up 1 base; unmatched junction bases: 14. This CDR3 spans 18 amino acids. The CDR3 loop is CASSRANRGVVAKNIQYF. CDR3 coding DNA: TGTGCCAGCAGCCGGGCGAACAGGGGTGTTGTGGCCAAAAACATTCAGTACTTC.

V usage is TRBV25-1 and J usage is TRBJ1-1, with 8 bases lining up with TRBD1. The germline gives CDR1 MGHDK, CDR2 SYGVNS. The CDR3 length is 14 residues. The ends lost 6 bases at V and 9 bases at J; junction bases unmatched: 12. The chain's CDR3 is CASSPTGDAPKAFF. As DNA, the CDR3 is TGTGCCAGCAGCCCGACAGGGGATGCACCAAAAGCTTTCTTT.

The rearrangement links TRBV12-3 or TRBV12-4 to TRBJ1-2, with D uncertain. The CDR3 length is 14 residues. V gave up 4 bases and J gave up 9 bases, with 18 bases separating them. The CDR3 bases are TGTGCCAGCAGTTCCTTCGGGGAGGCCAGCAGCTACACCTTC. Translating gives CASSSFGEASSYTF.

The table lists this clonotype with many counts. This chain's CDR3 is CASTLIWGGEGNEQFF. In DNA form, the CDR3 reads TGTGCCAGCACCTTGATTTGGGGGGGAGAGGGCAATGAGCAGTTCTTC. This rearrangement joins TRBV7-9 to TRBJ2-1; 7 bases match TRBD2. V trimming: 7 bases; J trimming: 6 bases; junction bases outside the gene matches: 15. The CDR3 has 16 residues. Looked up from germline, CDR1 is SEHNR and CDR2 is FQNEAQ (reference sequence).

This clonotype showed up just a few times. The chain employs TRBV7-2 and TRBJ2-1, with 8 bases lining up with TRBD1. V trimming: 4 bases; J trimming: 7 bases; junction bases outside the gene matches: 6. The CDR3 has 14 residues. Germline lookup yields CDR1 SGHTA and CDR2 FQGNSA. CDR3 bases: TGTGCCAGCAGCTCAGACAGGGGAAGGAATGAGCAGTTCTTC. Translated, it gives CASSSDRGRNEQFF.

The chain has TRBV5-1 and TRBJ2-1; no firm D call. The CDR3 sequence is 14 residues long. Germline V CDR1 and CDR2: SGHRS, YFSETQ. The germline V and J ends were trimmed by 0 bases and 4 bases, with 8 bases remaining between them. The CDR3 DNA reads as TGCGCCAGCAGCTTGGCCGGGCAGTACAATGAGCAGTTCTTC. Amino acids: CASSLAGQYNEQFF.

The J gene is TRBJ1-2, the V gene TRBV6-5; D call uncertain. The germline V gene has CDR1 MNHEY and CDR2 SVGAGI. This CDR3 has 15 amino acids. The V end was cut by 0 bases, the J end by 5 bases, with 13 bases between. CDR3 amino acids: CASSYSSMGRYGYTF. In nucleotides, the CDR3 is TGTGCCAGCAGTTACTCCTCTATGGGCCGTTATGGCTACACCTTC.

The chain employs TRBV27 and TRBJ2-7; 9 bases fit TRBD2. The V and J ends lost 6 bases and 7 bases, in that order; junction bases with no gene match: 10. The CDR3 is 14 amino acids. Germline V lookup: CDR1 MNHEY, CDR2 SMNVEV (reference sequence). The CDR3 region has the DNA TGTGCCAGCAGCTCCCGGACTAGCGTGAAGGAGCAGTACTTC. It specifies CASSSRTSVKEQYF.

There are many counts of this clonotype. The rearrangement uses TRBV7-2 and TRBJ1-6; TRBD1 matches at 8 bases. V was clipped by 5 bases and J by 8 bases; unmatched bases: 8. CDR3 length: 15 amino acids. The germline gives CDR1 SGHTA, CDR2 FQGNSA. CDR3 protein: CASSRRTGLDSPLHF. CDR3 coding DNA: TGTGCCAGCAGCCGACGGACAGGGCTGGATTCACCCCTCCACTTT.

This clonotype was detected a few times. The J gene is TRBJ2-5, the V gene TRBV9, with unresolved D. Germline V gives CDR1 SGDLS, CDR2 YYNGEE. CDR3 length: 14 amino acids. The V end was cut by 2 bases, the J end by 4 bases, with 12 bases between. The CDR3 loop is CASSVGQYGETQYF. CDR3 bases: TGTGCCAGCAGCGTCGGGCAGTATGGAGAGACCCAGTACTTC.

The chain carries TRBV7-2 and TRBJ2-3, with a tentative D call TRBD2 (6 bases). Germline V gene data show CDR1 as SGHTA and CDR2 as FQGNSA. This CDR3 region has 14 residues. V gave up 5 bases and J gave up 3 bases, with 12 bases separating them. The CDR3 sequence is CASSPAGRTDTQYF. The CDR3 nucleotides read TGTGCCAGCAGCCCGGCAGGGAGGACAGATACGCAGTATTTT.

The rearrangement joins TRBV12-3 or TRBV12-4 to TRBJ1-1, with no clear D. The CDR3 extends over 12 amino acids. The V end lost 3 bases, the J end lost 6 bases, and 8 bases lay between the germline ends. The CDR3: CASSFGRAEAFF. The CDR3 region has the DNA TGTGCCAGCAGTTTTGGACGCGCTGAAGCTTTCTTT.

This chain links TRBV9 with TRBJ1-2; no clear D. The CDR3 covers 11 residues. Germline V gene data show CDR1 as SGDLS and CDR2 as YYNGEE. The V end was cut by 3 bases, the J end by 3 bases, with 3 bases between. CDR3 residues: CASSAYYGYTF. As DNA, the CDR3 is TGTGCCAGCAGCGCCTACTATGGCTACACCTTC.

This clonotype was seen repeatedly, ten times or more. CDR3 region: CASSLAFAGSNQPQHF. The CDR3, as DNA: TGTGCCAGCAGCTTAGCTTTTGCCGGTAGCAATCAGCCCCAGCATTTT. V usage is TRBV7-2 and J usage is TRBJ1-5, with D unclear. Trimming shortened V by 0 bases and J by 0 bases, and 9 bases separated the two germline ends. This CDR3 is 16 amino acids long. The V gene's germline CDR1 is SGHTA and CDR2 FQGNSA.

Only a few counts were recorded for this clonotype. V is TRBV28 and J is TRBJ2-7; 7 bases fit TRBD1. This CDR3 has 16 amino acids. Germline CDR1 and CDR2: MDHEN and SYDVKM. V trimming: 1 base; J trimming: 0 bases; junction bases outside the gene matches: 6. The CDR3 loop reads CASSLSLTGSSYEQYF. Written as DNA, the CDR3 is TGTGCCAGCAGTTTATCCCTGACAGGGTCCTCCTACGAGCAGTACTTC. The entire variable domain, with the rest obtained from reference TRBV28 and TRBJ2-7, is as follows: DVKVTQSSRYLVKRTGEKVFLECVQDMDHENMFWYRQDPGLGLRLIYFSYDVKMKEKGDIPEGYSVSREKKERFSLILESASTNQTSMYLCASSLSLTGSSYEQYFGPGTRLTVT.

This clonotype occurred a few times. This chain links TRBV6-5 with TRBJ2-1; D unclear. With 5 bases removed from V and 5 bases from J, the gap between germline ends came to 10 bases. The CDR3 covers 13 residues. Germline V gives CDR1 MNHEY, CDR2 SVGAGI. The CDR3: CASSLRQDNEQFF. CDR3 nucleotide sequence: TGTGCCAGCAGTCTCCGACAAGACAATGAGCAGTTCTTC.

This clonotype has a count of ten or more. The chain joins TRBV6-1 to TRBJ2-3; no clear D. This CDR3 contains 16 residues. Per germline, CDR1 MNHNS and CDR2 SASEGT. The germline V and J ends were trimmed by 0 bases and 0 bases, with 10 bases remaining between them. CDR3 nucleotide sequence: TGTGCCAGCAGTGAAGCGGGCGGTTCTAGCACAGATACGCAGTATTTT. This gives the protein CASSEAGGSSTDTQYF.

This clonotype was seen a handful of times. This sequence joins TRBV5-1 and TRBJ1-1; D might be TRBD1 (5 bases). The CDR3 consists of 14 residues. The germline gives CDR1 SGHRS, CDR2 YFSETQ. Trimming stripped 4 bases from V and 0 bases from J, with 10 bases between. The CDR3 coding sequence is TGCGCCAGCAGCCTAACAGGTATGAACACTGAAGCTTTCTTT. Encoded protein: CASSLTGMNTEAFF.

This clonotype was recorded at least ten times. The chain links TRBV29-1 to TRBJ2-7; D remains ambiguous. Germline V gene lookup returns CDR1 SQVTM and CDR2 ANQGSEA. V lost 6 bases, J lost 0 bases, and 6 bases lay in between. This CDR3 has 11 residues. The CDR3 DNA is TGCAGCGTCTACAGCTCCTACGAGCAGTACTTC. Its protein is CSVYSSYEQYF.

There are a few counts of this clonotype. Here the CDR3 DNA reads TGTGCCAGCAGCCAGGGGGTTATTTCACCCCTCCACTTT. This codes for CASSQGVISPLHF. The rearrangement uses TRBV5-6 and TRBJ1-6, with TRBD1 matching over 7 bases. Germline V lookup: CDR1 SGHDT, CDR2 YYEEEE. The CDR3 runs 13 residues. V shed 4 bases and J 9 bases; nucleotides not matched to a gene: 4.

This clonotype was seen at least ten times. The chain combines TRBV29-1 with TRBJ2-1, with D possibly TRBD2 on 5 matching bases. Germline V CDR1 and CDR2: SQVTM, ANQGSEA. V shed 8 bases and J shed 5 bases, with 16 bases lying between them. This CDR3 comprises 13 residues. The DNA of the CDR3 is TGCAGCCTCCGCCCCGGGGATAACAATGAGCAGTTCTTC. Its translation: CSLRPGDNNEQFF.